Here is one T cell receptor (beta chain) with its context. These data belong to a study of OX40 agonist ivuxolimab in advanced cancers. Germline CDR1 and CDR2: GTSNPN and SVGIG (reference sequence). This CDR3 comprises 14 residues. Losses at the gene ends were 1 base for V and 8 bases for J; bases not matched to a gene: 8. The method was immunoSEQ multiplex PCR; TCRdb's version includes in-frame clones alone and lacks a portion of them. The data show around 92,000 clones, more than 80% seen once. The V call is TRBV30, the J call TRBJ1-5; 7 nucleotides match TRBD1. The source material was CD4+ or CD8+ T cells sorted from blood, sampled in a trial of the OX40 agonist ivuxolimab. The sequence came from an adult with an advanced solid tumor such as melanoma, head and neck, liver or kidney cancer. As DNA, the CDR3 is TGTGCCTGGAGTGAGGGAGGGGGCGCAGAGCCCCAGCATTTT. Its protein product is CAWSEGGGAEPQHF.